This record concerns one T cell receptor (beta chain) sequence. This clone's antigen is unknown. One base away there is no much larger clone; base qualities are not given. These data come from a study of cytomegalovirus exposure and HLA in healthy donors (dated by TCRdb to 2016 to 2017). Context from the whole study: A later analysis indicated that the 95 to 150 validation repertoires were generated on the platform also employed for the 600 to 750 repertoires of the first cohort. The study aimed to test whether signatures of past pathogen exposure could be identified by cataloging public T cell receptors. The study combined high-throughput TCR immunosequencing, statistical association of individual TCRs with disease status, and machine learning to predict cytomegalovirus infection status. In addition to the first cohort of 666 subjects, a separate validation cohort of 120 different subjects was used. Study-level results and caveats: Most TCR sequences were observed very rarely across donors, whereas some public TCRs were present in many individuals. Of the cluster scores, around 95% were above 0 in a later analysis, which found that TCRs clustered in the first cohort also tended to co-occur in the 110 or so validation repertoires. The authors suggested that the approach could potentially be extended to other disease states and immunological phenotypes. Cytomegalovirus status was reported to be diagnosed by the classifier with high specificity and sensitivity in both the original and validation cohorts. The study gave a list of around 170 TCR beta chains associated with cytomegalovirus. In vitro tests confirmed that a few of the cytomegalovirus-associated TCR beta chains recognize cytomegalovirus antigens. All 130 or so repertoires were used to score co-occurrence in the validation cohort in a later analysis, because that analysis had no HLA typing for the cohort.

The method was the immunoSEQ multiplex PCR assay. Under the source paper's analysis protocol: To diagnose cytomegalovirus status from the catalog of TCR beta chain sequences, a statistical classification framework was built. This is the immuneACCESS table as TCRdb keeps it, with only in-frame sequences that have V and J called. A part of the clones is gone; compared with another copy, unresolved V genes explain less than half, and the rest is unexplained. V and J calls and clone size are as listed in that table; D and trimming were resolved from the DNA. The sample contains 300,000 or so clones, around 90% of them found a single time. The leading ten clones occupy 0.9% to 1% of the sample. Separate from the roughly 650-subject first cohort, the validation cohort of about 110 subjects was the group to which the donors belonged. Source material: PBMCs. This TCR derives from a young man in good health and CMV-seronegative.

Here the CDR3 is given as CASREAGAFNTGELFF. DNA sequence: TGTGCCAGCAGGGAGGCAGGGGCTTTCAACACCGGGGAGCTGTTTTTT. Recombination joined TRBV27 with TRBJ2-2, and the D gene may be TRBD1, 6 bases matching. CDR1 and CDR2 (MNHEY, SMNVEV) derive from the germline V gene (reference sequence). Spanning cysteine to phenylalanine, the CDR3 consists of 16 amino acids. The read is trimmed to its CDR3 DNA, 48 bases read in frame from base 1. Trimming at the junction amounts to 6 bases on V and 2 bases on J, and the germline ends lie 16 bases apart.